This T cell receptor (beta chain) was sequenced during a study of neurological immune-mediated disorders (dated by TCRdb to 2018 to 2020). For the study in its entirety: Among the approximately 34 multiple sclerosis patients, relapsing-remitting MS was present in around 31 and secondary progressive MS was present in 3. Using UMI-based sequencing, the study compared peripheral blood TCR-beta repertoires from patients with HTLV-I-associated myelopathy (HAM/TSP), patients with multiple sclerosis, and healthy controls. The 106 TCR-beta libraries covered PBMC samples along with longitudinal samples, technical triplicates, and paired sorted CD4+ and CD8+ T-cell subsets. The cohort was made up of 60 to 75 subjects, consisting of about 14 HAM/TSP patients, about 35 multiple sclerosis patients and around 20 healthy controls.

This clonotype was observed many times. What antigen it recognizes has not been identified. Within one base of it there is no much larger clone, and no base qualities were kept. cDNA synthesis used template-switch 5'RACE with a primer carrying a 10-nucleotide random unique molecular identifier tagging each TCR transcript. Every sequencing run yielded over 180 million TCR-beta sequences covering 15-18 subjects. The RNeasy kit was used to extract total RNA. Using the KAPA Real-time Library Amplification kit, TCR-beta VDJ regions were amplified with primers for the TCR constant region and the 5'RACE anchor. Sample indexes and Illumina adaptors were added in a first PCR, and a second PCR then increased library yield. After Ampure bead purification, the roughly 650 bp TCR product was size-selected on a 2% E-gel SizeSelection system. Before pooling, library quality was checked on a Bioanalyzer, concentration was measured with Qubit, and libraries were quantified with the Kapa Library Quantification kit. Libraries were sequenced paired-end 2 x 150 bp on an Illumina HiSeq 2500. To increase sequence diversity, about 23-32% phiX was spiked into each library pool. The authors processed their data as follows. The UMI-based MiGEC pipeline processed quality-filtered reads and removed over 75% of raw TCR sequences during error correction. IMGT germline references were used for aligning VDJ genes, and each clonotype was defined as a unique CDR3 amino acid sequence together with its V-J genes. VDJtools evaluated clonal expansion, Shannon diversity and CDR3 relatedness (CalcPairwiseDistances, ClusterSamples); CLCbio workbench built phylogenetic trees. Clones with at least 8 unique UMIs were defined as expanded, with this threshold being based on coefficient-of-variation modelling across technical triplicates. TCRdb trimmed the raw reads at Q25, called clones with MiXCR and kept productive beta chains. Each entry merges the rows of one CDR3 protein and shows their most common DNA and genes. The authors' filters were not applied to this entry. The table for this sample lists around 52,000 distinct CDR3 sequences; less than 6% of them were counted only once. The top ten hold less than 1.5% of the sample.

For sorted-subset TCR libraries, about 1 million sorted CD4+ or CD8+ T cells were used. Multiple sclerosis patients were enrolled in a US clinical protocol under which disease progression was evaluated by magnetic resonance imaging. PBMCs were separated from peripheral blood using Ficoll-Hypaque density gradient centrifugation and then cryopreserved in liquid nitrogen. The study also sequenced paired sorted CD4+ and CD8+ subsets from healthy controls, HAM/TSP patients and MS patients. What the study reported, not specific to this receptor: TCR clonal expansion was greatest in HAM/TSP patients and smallest in MS patients, who ranked below even healthy controls. Across subjects, expanded clones never shared an identical CDR3 amino acid sequence, which suggests that the TCR-beta repertoires in every group were private. No clinical or MRI features were associated with the MS cluster, and the authors said that larger cohorts are needed. Phylogenetic analysis grouped repertoires from 18 of 34 MS patients into a cluster of related CDR3 sequences, suggesting a possible repertoire-level signature.

This sequence originates from a young woman with multiple sclerosis. Sequenced: CD4+ T cells from blood.

The CDR3 is CASSMRTSGNTQYF. The DNA sequence is as follows: TGCGCCAGCAGCATGAGGACTAGCGGGAATACGCAGTATTTT. The sequence links TRBV5-1 to TRBJ2-3; 12 bases in the junction line up with TRBD2. The CDR3 holds 14 amino acids from the cysteine to the phenylalanine. The read is trimmed to its CDR3 DNA, 42 bases read in frame from base 1. Trimmed from V: 4 bases; trimmed from J: 7 bases; junction bases lacking a gene match: 4. CDR1 and CDR2, per the germline V gene, are SGHRS and YFSETQ.